This T cell receptor (beta chain) was obtained from a study of blood T cell repertoires in COVID-19. Across the study: Spain, Italy and the United States supplied samples that represented acute and convalescent COVID-19. PBMCs, B-cell-depleted T cells, or T cells provided the cDNA or gDNA that made up the material.

Looked up from germline, CDR1 is SGHTA and CDR2 is FQGNSA. Trimming shortened V by 3 bases and J by 0 bases, and 12 bases separated the two germline ends. This CDR3 region has 16 residues. In the source study's methods: Estimates of nucleated cell counts were drawn from the amplification of reference gene primers. Profiling relied on immunoSEQ multiplex PCR, and the TCRdb table lists in-frame clones only, not all of them. Clonal size and the V and J genes are those of that table, whereas D and trimming came from the DNA. The table records around 250,000 clones, about 82% of them present only once. The sample consisted of peripheral blood. This chain uses TRBV7-2 with TRBJ1-5, with D unresolved. The clonotype was recovered from a man aged 80 or over with acute or convalescent COVID-19. This chain's CDR3 is CASSFSAVPSNQPQHF. Written as DNA, the CDR3 is TGTGCCAGCAGCTTCTCGGCGGTCCCTAGCAATCAGCCCCAGCATTTT.